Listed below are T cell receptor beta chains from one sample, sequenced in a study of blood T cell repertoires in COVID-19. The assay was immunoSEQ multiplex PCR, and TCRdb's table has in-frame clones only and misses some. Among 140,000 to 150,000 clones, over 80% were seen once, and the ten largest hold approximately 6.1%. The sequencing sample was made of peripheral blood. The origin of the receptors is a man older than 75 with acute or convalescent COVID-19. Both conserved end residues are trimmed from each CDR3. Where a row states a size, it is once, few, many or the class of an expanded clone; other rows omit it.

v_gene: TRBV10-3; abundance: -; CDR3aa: AISESRFMNTEAF
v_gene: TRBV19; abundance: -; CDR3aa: ASSTDPGQVPGQPQH
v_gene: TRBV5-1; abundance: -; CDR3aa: ASSFSGQGATDTQY
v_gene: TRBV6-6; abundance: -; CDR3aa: ASSYGSGYGYT
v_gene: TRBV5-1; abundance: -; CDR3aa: ASSFGGRTEAF
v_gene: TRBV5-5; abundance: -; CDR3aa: ASSPGTSGIPLGEQY
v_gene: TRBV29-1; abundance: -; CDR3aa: SVKSGTGFQPQH
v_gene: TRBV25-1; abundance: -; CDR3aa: ASSEFGGTEAF
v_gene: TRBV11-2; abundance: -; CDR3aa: ASRVDRVSTEAF
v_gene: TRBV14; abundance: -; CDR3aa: ASSQAGAARSIQY
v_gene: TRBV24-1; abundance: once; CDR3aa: ATSSGNQNTDTQY
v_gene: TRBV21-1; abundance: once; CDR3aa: ASSKVRLFSGYAF
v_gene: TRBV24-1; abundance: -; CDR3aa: ATSDPGGTGPTQETQY
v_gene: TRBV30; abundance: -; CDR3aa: AWGELAGGSGEQF
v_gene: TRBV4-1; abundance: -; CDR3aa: ASSQGGQSTDTQY
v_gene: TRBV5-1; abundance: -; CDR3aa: ASTPYGRGGGEKLF
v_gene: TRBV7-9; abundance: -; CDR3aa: ASSFASGSTDTQY
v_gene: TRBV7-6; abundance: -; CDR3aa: ASSWGTGLNTEAF
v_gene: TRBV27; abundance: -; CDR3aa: ASSPLAGGAETQY
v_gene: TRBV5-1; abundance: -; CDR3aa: ASSLATSGGSGEQY
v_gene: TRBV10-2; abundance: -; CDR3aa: ASMGQGAYEQY
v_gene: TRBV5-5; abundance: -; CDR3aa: ASSLVGTGTMNTEAF
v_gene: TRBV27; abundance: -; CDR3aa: ASSFRARGIGSYEQY
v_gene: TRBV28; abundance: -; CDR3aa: ASSLQGTRALDIQY
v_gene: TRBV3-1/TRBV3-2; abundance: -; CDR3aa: ASSQERGTVSGNTIY
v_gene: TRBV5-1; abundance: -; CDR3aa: ASRGTGNTEAF
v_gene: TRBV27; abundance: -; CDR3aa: ASPNQRTEQLGDGNSPLH
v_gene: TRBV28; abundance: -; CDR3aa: ASSYLAYPNTEAF
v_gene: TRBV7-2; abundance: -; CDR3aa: ASSSAIATDTQY
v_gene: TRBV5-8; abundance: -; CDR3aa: ASSTLTGISGNTIY
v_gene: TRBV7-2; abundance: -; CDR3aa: ASSLRGQGSQPQH
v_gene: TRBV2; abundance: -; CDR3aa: ASSLGGRTGELF
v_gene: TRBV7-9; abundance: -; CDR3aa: ASSRTGDQTQY
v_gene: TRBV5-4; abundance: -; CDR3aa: AAGTGATENYGYT
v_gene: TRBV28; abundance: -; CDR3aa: ASSELGAYEQY
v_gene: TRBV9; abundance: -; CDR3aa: ASSTSTQVHEQF
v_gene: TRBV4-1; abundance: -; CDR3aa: ASSQRLAERTDTQY
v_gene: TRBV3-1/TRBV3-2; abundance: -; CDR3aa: ASSQERLARTGELF
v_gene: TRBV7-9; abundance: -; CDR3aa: ASSSTELYGYT
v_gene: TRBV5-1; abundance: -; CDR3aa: ASSLLFSPQGAKNIQY
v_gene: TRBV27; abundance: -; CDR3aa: ASRTGSSYNSPLH
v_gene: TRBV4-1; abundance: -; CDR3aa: ASSQTESSGNTIY
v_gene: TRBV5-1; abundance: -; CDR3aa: ATSQGGSYNEQF
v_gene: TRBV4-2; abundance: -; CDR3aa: ASSQWDRGAEQY
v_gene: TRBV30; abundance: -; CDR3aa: AWSRGPFYNSPLH
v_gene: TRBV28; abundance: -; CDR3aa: ASSWARGSQPQH
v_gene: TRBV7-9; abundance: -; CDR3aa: ASSSSGTLGGYT
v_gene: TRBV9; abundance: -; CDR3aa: ASSVAYGFSYEQY
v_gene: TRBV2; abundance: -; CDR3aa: ARGRTGDHNEQF
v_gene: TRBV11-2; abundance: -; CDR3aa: ASSNSGDTGLTEAF